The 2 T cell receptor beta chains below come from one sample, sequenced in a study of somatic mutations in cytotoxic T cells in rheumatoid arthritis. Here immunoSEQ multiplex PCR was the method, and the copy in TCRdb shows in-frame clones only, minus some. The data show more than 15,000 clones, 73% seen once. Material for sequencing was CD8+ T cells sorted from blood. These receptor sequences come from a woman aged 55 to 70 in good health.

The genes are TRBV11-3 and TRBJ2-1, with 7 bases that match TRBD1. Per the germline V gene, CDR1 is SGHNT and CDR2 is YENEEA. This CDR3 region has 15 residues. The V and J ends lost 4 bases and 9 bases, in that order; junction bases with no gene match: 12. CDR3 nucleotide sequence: TGTGCCAGCAGCTCCGGGACAGTGCCATGGAGTGAGCAGTTCTTC. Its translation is CASSSGTVPWSEQFF.

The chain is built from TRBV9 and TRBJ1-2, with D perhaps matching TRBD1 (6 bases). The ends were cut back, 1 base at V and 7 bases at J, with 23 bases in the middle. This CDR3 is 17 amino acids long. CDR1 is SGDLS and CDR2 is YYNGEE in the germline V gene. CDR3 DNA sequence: TGTGCCAGCAGCGTATCTCTAACCTCCGGGACAATAACTGGCTACACCTTC. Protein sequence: CASSVSLTSGTITGYTF.